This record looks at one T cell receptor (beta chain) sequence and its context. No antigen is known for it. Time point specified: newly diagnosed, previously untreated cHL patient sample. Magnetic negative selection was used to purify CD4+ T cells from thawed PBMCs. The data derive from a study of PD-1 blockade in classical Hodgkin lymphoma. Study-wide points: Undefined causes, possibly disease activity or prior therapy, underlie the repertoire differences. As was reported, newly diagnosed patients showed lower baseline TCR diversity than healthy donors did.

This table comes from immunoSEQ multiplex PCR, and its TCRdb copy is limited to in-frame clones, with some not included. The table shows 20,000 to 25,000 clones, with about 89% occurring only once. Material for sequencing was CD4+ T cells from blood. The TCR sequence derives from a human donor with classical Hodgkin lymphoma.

In DNA, the CDR3 is TGCGCCAGCAGCCAGGGGTACCAAGAGACCCAGTACTTC. This encodes CASSQGYQETQYF. The J gene is TRBJ2-5, the V gene TRBV5-1, with D possibly TRBD1 on 6 matching bases. Looked up from germline, CDR1 is SGHRS and CDR2 is YFSETQ. The CDR3 sequence is 13 residues long. V was clipped by 4 bases and J by 0 bases, with 7 bases between them.